This T cell receptor (beta chain) was captured in a study of blood T cell repertoires in COVID-19. The CDR3 is made up of 16 amino acids. J lost 0 bases, V lost 4 bases, and 9 bases had no gene match. Repertoires were generated with immunoSEQ multiplex PCR, while TCRdb's copy carries only in-frame clones and drops some. The sample contains about 380,000 clones, 90% of which appear only once. The chain has TRBV5-3 and TRBJ1-2, with 7 bases identical to TRBD1. TRBV5-3 is an open reading frame whose function is uncertain. The sample taken for sequencing was peripheral blood. The sequence was collected from a man aged 18 to 29 with active or convalescent COVID-19. Here the CDR3 reads CARSVNRGTTNYGYTF. The CDR3 DNA sequence: TGTGCCAGAAGCGTAAACAGGGGCACGACTAACTATGGCTACACCTTC.